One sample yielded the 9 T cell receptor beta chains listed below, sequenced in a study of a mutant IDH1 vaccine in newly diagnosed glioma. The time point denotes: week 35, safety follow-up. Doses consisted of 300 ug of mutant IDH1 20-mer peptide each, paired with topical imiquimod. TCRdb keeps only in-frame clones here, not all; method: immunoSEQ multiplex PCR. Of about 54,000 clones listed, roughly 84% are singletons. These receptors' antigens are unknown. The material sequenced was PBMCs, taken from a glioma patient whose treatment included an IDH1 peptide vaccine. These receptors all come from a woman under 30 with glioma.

The CDR3 reads CASSAPAAGGRTDTQYF. The CDR3 DNA sequence: TGTGCCAGCAGCGCTCCAGCGGCGGGAGGCCGCACAGATACGCAGTATTTT. The chain joins TRBV9 to TRBJ2-3; 8 positions agree with TRBD2. Unmatched junction bases numbered 10, after V lost 3 bases and J lost 1 base. The CDR3 contains 17 residues. Germline CDR1 is SGDLS and CDR2 is YYNGEE.

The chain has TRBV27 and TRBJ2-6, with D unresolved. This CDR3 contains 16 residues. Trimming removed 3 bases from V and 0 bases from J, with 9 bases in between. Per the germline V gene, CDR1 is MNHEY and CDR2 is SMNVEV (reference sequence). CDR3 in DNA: TGTGCCAGCAGTTTTCGGCTTAGCTCTGGGGCCAACGTCCTGACTTTC. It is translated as CASSFRLSSGANVLTF.

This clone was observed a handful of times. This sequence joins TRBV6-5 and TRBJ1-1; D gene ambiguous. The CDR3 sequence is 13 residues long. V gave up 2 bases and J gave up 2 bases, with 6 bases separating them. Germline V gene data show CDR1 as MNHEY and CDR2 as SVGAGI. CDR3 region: CASSYGPNTEAFF. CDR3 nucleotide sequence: TGTGCCAGCAGTTACGGGCCTAACACTGAAGCTTTCTTT.

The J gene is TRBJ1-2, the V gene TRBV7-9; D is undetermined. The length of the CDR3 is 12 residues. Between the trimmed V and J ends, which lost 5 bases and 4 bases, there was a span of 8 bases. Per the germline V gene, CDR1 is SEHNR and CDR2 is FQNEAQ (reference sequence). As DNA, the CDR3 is TGTGCCAGCAGCCCGGACGGCTATGGCTACACCTTC. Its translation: CASSPDGYGYTF.

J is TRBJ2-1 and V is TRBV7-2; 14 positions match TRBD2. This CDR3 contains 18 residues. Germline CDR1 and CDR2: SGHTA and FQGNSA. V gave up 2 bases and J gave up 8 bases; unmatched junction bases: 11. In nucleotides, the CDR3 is TGTGCCAGCAGCTTACCTAGGACTAGCGGGAGGATGCGGGATGAGCAGTTCTTC. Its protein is CASSLPRTSGRMRDEQFF.

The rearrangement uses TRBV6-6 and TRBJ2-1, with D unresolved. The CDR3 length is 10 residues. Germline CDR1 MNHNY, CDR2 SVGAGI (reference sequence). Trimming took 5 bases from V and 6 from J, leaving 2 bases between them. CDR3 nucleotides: TGTGCCAGCAGTCGCAATGAGCAGTTCTTC. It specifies CASSRNEQFF.

This chain's CDR3 is CAISEYGEGQPQHF. The CDR3 region has the DNA TGTGCCATCAGTGAATATGGAGAGGGTCAGCCCCAGCATTTT. V gene TRBV10-3 combines with J gene TRBJ1-5; D unclear. In germline, CDR1 is ENHRY, CDR2 SYGVKD. The CDR3 has 14 amino acids. Trimming pared 3 bases from V and 6 bases from J, leaving 12 bases between.

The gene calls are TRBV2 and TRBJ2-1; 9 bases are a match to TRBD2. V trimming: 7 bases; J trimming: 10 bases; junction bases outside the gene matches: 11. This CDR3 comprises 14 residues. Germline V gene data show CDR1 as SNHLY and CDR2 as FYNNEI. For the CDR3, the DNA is TGTGCCAGCATCCCCCCGCTAGCGGGAAAGGAGCAGTTCTTC. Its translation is CASIPPLAGKEQFF.

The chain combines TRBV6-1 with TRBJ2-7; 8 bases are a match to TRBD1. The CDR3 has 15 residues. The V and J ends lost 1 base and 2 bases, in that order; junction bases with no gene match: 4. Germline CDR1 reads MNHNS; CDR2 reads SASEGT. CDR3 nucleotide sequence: TGTGCCAGCAGTGAAGGGGGACAGGCCACCTACGAGCAGTACTTC. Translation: CASSEGGQATYEQYF.